This passage covers 26 T cell receptor beta chains from one sample sequenced in a study of T cell responses to AZD1222 COVID-19 vaccine (dated by TCRdb to the early 2020s). The label giving this sample's time point can be read as: baseline before first vaccination. Library method: the immunoSEQ multiplex PCR assay. Here the immuneACCESS table is served through TCRdb, limited to in-frame sequences with V and J called. Missing clones are a known gap in these copies; in checked studies unresolved V genes cover under half, and the rest lacks a known reason. Here the sample has tens of thousands of clones; about 85% occur a single time. The ten largest account for approximately 13% of the sample. Here the sequenced sample was peripheral blood, taken on day 0 of AZD1222 vaccination. These receptor sequences come from an adult in good health.

The J gene is TRBJ1-2, the V gene TRBV6-1; the D is unclear. This CDR3 has 13 amino acids. The germline V gene encodes CDR1 MNHNS and CDR2 SASEGT. The germline V and J ends were trimmed by 2 bases and 3 bases, with 7 bases remaining between them. The CDR3 is CASSEREYYGYTF. DNA for the CDR3: TGTGCCAGCAGTGAAAGGGAGTACTATGGCTACACCTTC.

This rearrangement joins TRBV5-1 to TRBJ1-3; 7 nucleotides align to TRBD1. The CDR3 is made up of 14 amino acids. CDR1 and CDR2 (germline): SGHRS, YFSETQ. V lost 4 bases and J lost 0; bases outside the gene matches: 1. CDR3 in amino acids: CASSRDSSGNTIYF. Here the CDR3 DNA reads TGCGCCAGCAGCCGGGACAGCTCTGGAAACACCATATATTTT.

J is TRBJ2-7 and V is TRBV10-3; 9 bases map to TRBD1. The CDR3 runs 15 residues. From germline, CDR1 is ENHRY and CDR2 SYGVKD. V lost 5 bases to trimming and J lost 1 base; unmatched junction nucleotides: 6. CDR3 DNA sequence: TGTGCCATCAGTAAAGGACAGGGGTTATCCTACGAGCAGTACTTC. As protein: CAISKGQGLSYEQYF.

This clone appeared a single time. The chain carries TRBV3-1 (or the pseudogene TRBV3-2) and TRBJ2-7; 8 nucleotides align to TRBD1. CDR1 is LGHDT and CDR2 is YNNKEL in the germline V gene (reference sequence). V was clipped by 2 bases and J by 3 bases; unmatched bases: 6. The CDR3 totals 15 residues. The CDR3 loop reads CASSQSGTGNYEQYF. Here the CDR3 DNA reads TGTGCCAGCAGCCAATCCGGGACAGGTAACTACGAGCAGTACTTC.

The chain is built from TRBV5-4 and TRBJ2-1; D might be TRBD1 (6 bases). Trimming stripped 4 bases from V and 3 bases from J, with 8 bases between. The germline CDR1 and CDR2 sequences are SGHNT and YYREEE (reference sequence). The CDR3 runs to 13 residues. CDR3 residues: CASSPGHYNEQFF. The CDR3 nucleotides read TGTGCCAGCAGCCCGGGACACTACAATGAGCAGTTCTTC.

CDR3: CASSPWTLAGGPGELFF. For the CDR3, the DNA is TGTGCCAGCAGTCCTTGGACCCTAGCGGGGGGGCCCGGGGAGCTGTTTTTT. The genes are TRBV5-4 and TRBJ2-2, with 12 bases identical to TRBD2. The V gene's germline CDR1 is SGHNT and CDR2 YYREEE (reference sequence). The CDR3 consists of 17 residues. V shed 5 bases and J 6 bases; nucleotides not matched to a gene: 11.

The chain links TRBV18 to TRBJ2-3; D unresolved. This CDR3 region has 13 residues. In germline, CDR1 is KGHSH, CDR2 LQKENI. Trimming left V 4 bases short and J 3 bases short, with 8 bases between. DNA for the CDR3: TGTGCCAGCTCACAACAAGCGACAGATACGCAGTATTTT. This codes for CASSQQATDTQYF.

The chain links TRBV4-1 to TRBJ1-2; 9 nucleotides align to TRBD1. Germline values: CDR1 MGHRA, CDR2 YSYEKL. V was pared by 1 base and J by 8 bases, with 14 bases of the junction left unmatched. CDR3 length: 17 residues. In nucleotides, the CDR3 is TGCGCCAGCAGCCAAGGGGGACAGGGAGTGAGGGTTCGCGGCTACACCTTC. As protein: CASSQGGQGVRVRGYTF.

The V call is TRBV15, the J call TRBJ2-7, with a weak D call TRBD1 (7 bases). The germline gives CDR1 LNHNV, CDR2 YYDKDF (reference sequence). V dropped 4 bases and J dropped 2 bases, with 18 bases sitting between them. The CDR3 covers 16 residues. The CDR3 here is CATSTKTRQGTYEQYF. The CDR3 DNA sequence: TGTGCCACCAGCACCAAGACTAGACAGGGTACCTACGAGCAGTACTTC.

This chain uses TRBV14 with TRBJ2-1; 7 bases are shared with TRBD1. Germline lookup yields CDR1 SGHDN and CDR2 FVKESK. Germline trimming cut 4 bases from V and 3 bases from J; bases unmatched to any gene: 12. The CDR3 has 17 residues. The chain's CDR3 is CASSRGHGQVNYNEQFF. CDR3 nucleotide sequence: TGTGCCAGCAGCCGGGGTCATGGACAGGTAAACTACAATGAGCAGTTCTTC.

The chain's CDR3 is CASSLSRPGSALYGYTF. The CDR3 DNA reads TGTGCCAGCAGTTTATCTCGCCCCGGGTCAGCTCTCTATGGCTACACCTTC. This rearrangement joins TRBV27 to TRBJ1-2; no clear D gene. The CDR3 is made up of 17 amino acids. The V and J ends lost 0 bases and 4 bases respectively, with 18 bases between them. Germline CDR1 is MNHEY and CDR2 is SMNVEV (reference sequence).

The chain combines TRBV30 with TRBJ1-5; D not certain. Germline V gene lookup returns CDR1 GTSNPN and CDR2 SVGIG (reference sequence). This CDR3 is 15 amino acids long. Trimming took 0 bases from V and 0 from J, leaving 9 bases between them. The CDR3 sequence: CAWSVPGDSNQPQHF. CDR3 nucleotides: TGTGCCTGGAGTGTCCCCGGGGATAGCAATCAGCCCCAGCATTTT.

This clone was seen once. The chain joins TRBV1 to TRBJ1-5; TRBD1 is the table's D call, not checked against the DNA. TRBV1 is a documented pseudogene. CDR3 size: 19 residues. The CDR3: CTSSQEPSPGDYSNQPQHF. CDR3 DNA sequence: TGCACCAGCAGCCAAGAACCCTCTCCAGGGGATTATAGCAATCAGCCCCAGCATTTT.

V is TRBV10-3 and J is TRBJ2-7; the match to TRBD1 covers 11 bases. This CDR3 contains 16 residues. The V and J ends lost 4 bases and 4 bases, in that order; junction bases with no gene match: 9. Per germline, CDR1 ENHRY and CDR2 SYGVKD. CDR3 nucleotides: TGTGCCATCAGTGTTGGAACCGGGACAGGGGGTTACGAGCAGTACTTC. This encodes CAISVGTGTGGYEQYF.

The chain links TRBV4-1 to TRBJ1-6, with TRBD1 matching over 9 bases. The CDR3 has 15 amino acids. V gave up 8 bases and J gave up 7 bases; unmatched junction bases: 9. Germline CDR1 MGHRA, CDR2 YSYEKL. CDR3 DNA: TGCGCCAGCTCGACACAGGGGGCGCGAAATTCACCCCTCCACTTT. Translating gives CASSTQGARNSPLHF.

The chain employs TRBV28 and TRBJ2-5; D may be TRBD2 (6 bases). The CDR3 runs to 14 residues. Looked up from germline, CDR1 is MDHEN and CDR2 is SYDVKM. V was clipped by 1 base and J by 8 bases, with 14 bases between them. CDR3: CASSLSKGGATQYF. The CDR3 DNA sequence: TGTGCCAGCAGTTTATCTAAGGGAGGTGCCACCCAGTACTTC. The whole variable domain, remainder taken from reference TRBV28 and TRBJ2-5, is DVKVTQSSRYLVKRTGEKVFLECVQDMDHENMFWYRQDPGLGLRLIYFSYDVKMKEKGDIPEGYSVSREKKERFSLILESASTNQTSMYLCASSLSKGGATQYFGPGTRLLVL.

This chain connects TRBV7-2 to TRBJ1-5, with D possibly TRBD1 on 5 matching bases. Germline V gives CDR1 SGHTA, CDR2 FQGNSA. V was trimmed by 5 bases and J by 1 base, leaving 12 bases between them. CDR3 length: 15 amino acids. Here the CDR3 reads CASSPQGGSNQPQHF. CDR3 in DNA: TGTGCCAGCAGCCCCCAGGGTGGAAGCAATCAGCCCCAGCATTTT.

This clone has only one observation. The chain employs TRBV2 and TRBJ1-1; 9 bases agree with TRBD1. The CDR3 has 13 residues. Per germline, CDR1 SNHLY and CDR2 FYNNEI. Trimming at V came to 6 bases and at J to 5 bases, leaving 4 bases not matched to a gene. CDR3 loop: CASRQGARTEAFF. Here the CDR3 DNA reads TGTGCCAGCAGACAGGGGGCACGGACTGAAGCTTTCTTT.

The sample holds one count of this clone. J is TRBJ2-5 and V is TRBV6-5, with D unresolved. The V and J ends lost 2 bases and 6 bases respectively, with 7 bases between them. CDR1 and CDR2 from the germline V gene are MNHEY and SVGAGI. The CDR3 has 12 residues. CDR3 sequence reads: CASSYLGQTQYF. The CDR3 DNA sequence: TGTGCCAGCAGTTACCTCGGTCAGACCCAGTACTTC.

This clone has just a few counts. The chain recombines TRBV3-1 (or the pseudogene TRBV3-2) with TRBJ2-1; tentatively, D is TRBD2 (6 bases). The CDR3 has 17 residues. Trimming cost V 3 bases and J 4 bases, with 19 bases left between them. CDR1 LGHDT and CDR2 YNNKEL come from the germline V gene (reference sequence). CDR3 region: CASSHQSSAGPYNEQFF. The CDR3 DNA reads as TGTGCCAGCAGCCACCAGTCGTCGGCGGGACCTTACAATGAGCAGTTCTTC.

This clone was seen a handful of times. The rearrangement links TRBV5-1 to TRBJ1-2, with D maybe TRBD1 (5 bases). Germline assignment: CDR1 SGHRS and CDR2 YFSETQ. Trimming removed 4 bases at V and 8 bases at J, with 15 bases between. This CDR3 comprises 13 residues. As DNA, the CDR3 is TGCGCCAGCAGCCCCGGCCAGGGTGAAGGCTACACCTTC. Amino acids: CASSPGQGEGYTF.

The rearrangement joins TRBV2 to TRBJ2-5, with a weak D call TRBD1 (7 bases). Trimming removed 7 bases at V and 2 bases at J, with 11 bases between. The CDR3 totals 13 residues. The germline gives CDR1 SNHLY, CDR2 FYNNEI. The CDR3 loop reads CASTRGDQETQYF. CDR3 DNA: TGTGCCAGCACCAGGGGGGATCAAGAGACCCAGTACTTC.

The rearrangement joins TRBV19 to TRBJ2-3, with 12 bases fitting TRBD2. CDR3 size: 17 residues. Germline values: CDR1 LNHDA, CDR2 SQIVND (reference sequence). V trimming: 3 bases; J trimming: 3 bases; junction bases outside the gene matches: 7. CDR3 in DNA: TGTGCCAGTAGTATCTCGGGACTAGCGGGTTCTACAGATACGCAGTATTTT. Its translation is CASSISGLAGSTDTQYF.

The rearrangement uses TRBV6-5 and TRBJ1-1, with a weak D call TRBD1 (5 bases). Per the germline V gene, CDR1 is MNHEY and CDR2 is SVGAGI. V was shortened by 6 bases and J by 4 bases, with 9 bases between the two germline ends. This CDR3 is built from 12 residues. CDR3 coding DNA: TGTGCCAGCAGCCACGGGGGCACTGAAGCTTTCTTT. This gives the protein CASSHGGTEAFF.

The J gene is TRBJ1-5, the V gene TRBV6-1; D is possibly TRBD1 (5 bases). The germline V gene has CDR1 MNHNS and CDR2 SASEGT. The ends were cut back, 3 bases at V and 1 base at J, with 10 bases in the middle. The CDR3 totals 15 residues. The DNA of the CDR3 is TGTGCCAGCAGTGACGACAGACAGAGCAATCAGCCCCAGCATTTT. Its translation: CASSDDRQSNQPQHF.

The gene calls are TRBV7-2 and TRBJ1-5, with unresolved D. Germline CDR1 reads SGHTA; CDR2 reads FQGNSA. The length of the CDR3 is 16 residues. Trimming removed 5 bases from V and 0 bases from J, with 14 bases in between. The CDR3 here is CASSRLAPHSNQPQHF. In nucleotides, the CDR3 is TGTGCCAGCAGCCGCTTGGCACCGCATAGCAATCAGCCCCAGCATTTT.